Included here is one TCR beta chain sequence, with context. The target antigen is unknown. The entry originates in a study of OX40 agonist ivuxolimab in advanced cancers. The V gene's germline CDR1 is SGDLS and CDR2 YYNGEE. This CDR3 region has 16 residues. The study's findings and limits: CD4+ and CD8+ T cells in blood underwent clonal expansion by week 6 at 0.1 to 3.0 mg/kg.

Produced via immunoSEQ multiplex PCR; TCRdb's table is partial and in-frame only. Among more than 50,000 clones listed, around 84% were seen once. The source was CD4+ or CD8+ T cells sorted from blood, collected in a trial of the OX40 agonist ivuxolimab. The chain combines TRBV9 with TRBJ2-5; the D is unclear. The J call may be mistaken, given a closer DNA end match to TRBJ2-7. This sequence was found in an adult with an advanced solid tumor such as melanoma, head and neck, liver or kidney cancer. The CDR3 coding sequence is TGTGCCAGCAGCGTAGGACCCCCTGCTCAAAGCTACGAGCAGTACTTC. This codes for CASSVGPPAQSYEQYF.